The 27 T cell receptor beta chains presented below share a single source sample, sequenced in a study of T cells in Graves' hyperthyroidism and ophthalmopathy. TCR beta CDR3 sequences were amplified from RNA transcripts. A first-round RT-PCR of the TCR CDR3 used the HTBI primer set. TCRdb reprocessed the multiplex PCR reads via MiXCR and lists one record per CDR3 protein. The sample includes 500,000 to 650,000 distinct CDR3 sequences, 15% to 20% of them seen just once. Source material: blood. The receptors shown here come from a young woman with Graves' ophthalmopathy.

J is TRBJ1-1 and V is TRBV18, with D possibly being TRBD1 (5 bases). Germline-derived CDR1 and CDR2 are KGHSH and LQKENI. The CDR3 spans 15 residues. V was shortened by 3 bases and J by 1 base, with 12 bases between the two germline ends. CDR3 bases: TGTGCCAGCTCACCGTTAGGCAGGGCGAACACTGAAGCTTTCTTT. Translated: CASSPLGRANTEAFF.

This clonotype has ten or more counts. The rearrangement uses TRBV6-2 or TRBV6-3 and TRBJ2-7; no clear D gene. The CDR3 consists of 11 residues. V was cut by 9 bases and J by 2 bases, with 8 bases left in between. Germline V lookup: CDR1 MNHEY, CDR2 SVGEGT. The CDR3 DNA reads as TGTGCCAGTACCGCAGCCTACGAGCAGTACTTC. Its translation: CASTAAYEQYF.

As regards this clonotype: A clone one base away is much larger, so this may be a read error. V gene TRBV20-1 combines with J gene TRBJ2-7; 8 positions agree with TRBD1. The CDR3 sequence is 13 residues long. In germline, CDR1 is DFQATT, CDR2 SNEGSKA (reference sequence). This CDR3 is CSALDRGSYERYF. CDR3 bases: TGCAGTGCTCTAGACAGGGGATCCTACGAGCGGTACTTC.

The DNA for the CDR3 is TGTGCCAGCAGTCGGACTAGCGGGAGGGGTACAGATACGCAGTATTTT. Its translation is CASSRTSGRGTDTQYF. This chain connects TRBV7-2 to TRBJ2-3, with TRBD2 matching over 15 bases. This CDR3 comprises 16 residues. Germline V gives CDR1 SGHTA, CDR2 FQGNSA. Trimming at V came to 6 bases and at J to 3 bases, leaving 4 bases not matched to a gene.

This clonotype was found many times. The chain is built from TRBV5-1 and TRBJ1-1, with a weak D call TRBD1 (6 bases). V gave up 0 bases and J gave up 1 base, with 19 bases separating them. The germline gives CDR1 SGHRS, CDR2 YFSETQ. The CDR3 consists of 18 residues. CDR3 nucleotide sequence: TGCGCCAGCAGCTTGGCCTGGGCAGGGGAGGGGAAGAACACTGAAGCTTTCTTT. As protein: CASSLAWAGEGKNTEAFF.

This clonotype was detected only a few times. V gene TRBV4-2 combines with J gene TRBJ1-1, with 11 bases identical to TRBD1. This CDR3 is 16 amino acids long. Trimming at V came to 1 base and at J to 5 bases, leaving 6 bases not matched to a gene. The V gene's germline CDR1 is LGHNA and CDR2 YNFKEQ. The CDR3 is CASSQGRGDRGTEAFF. The CDR3 DNA sequence: TGTGCCAGCAGCCAAGGGAGGGGGGACAGGGGGACTGAAGCTTTCTTT.

This clonotype was picked up a small number of times. The V gene is TRBV5-1, the J gene TRBJ2-7; TRBD1 is a possible D gene (6 bases). CDR1 and CDR2 (germline): SGHRS, YFSETQ. The CDR3 extends over 15 amino acids. The V and J ends lost 2 bases and 1 base respectively, with 13 bases between them. The CDR3 nucleotides read TGCGCCAGCAGCTTTGAGGCTCAGGGGTCCTACGAGCAGTACTTC. Translating it yields CASSFEAQGSYEQYF. Variable domain in full (rest from reference TRBV5-1 and TRBJ2-7): KAGVTQTPRYLIKTRGQQVTLSCSPISGHRSVSWYQQTPGQGLQFLFEYFSETQRNKGNFPGRFSGRQFSNSRSEMNVSTLELGDSALYLCASSFEAQGSYEQYFGPGTRLTVT.

Of note for this clonotype: This may be a read error: a much more frequent sequence differs by one nucleotide. The chain is built from TRBV13 and TRBJ2-1, with 10 bases aligning to TRBD1. The J call is doubtful: the DNA matches TRBJ2-7 better. CDR1 is PRHDT, CDR2 FYEKMQ, per germline (reference sequence). This CDR3 region has 16 residues. CDR3 bases: TGTGCCAGCAGCCACGGACAGGGGGACTCCTACAATGAGCAGTACTTC. Translating gives CASSHGQGDSYNEQYF.

V gene TRBV28 combines with J gene TRBJ1-1; tentatively, D is TRBD1 (6 bases). Trimming removed 5 bases from V and 5 bases from J, with 12 bases in between. Germline V lookup: CDR1 MDHEN, CDR2 SYDVKM. The CDR3 length is 13 residues. CDR3 loop: CASSVTGVTEAFF. The CDR3 bases are TGTGCCAGCAGTGTGACAGGCGTTACTGAAGCTTTCTTT.

This clonotype appeared many times. The chain is built from TRBV12-3 or TRBV12-4 and TRBJ2-7, with D tentatively TRBD1 (5 bases). The CDR3 length is 15 residues. Trimming shortened V by 5 bases and J by 2 bases, and 16 bases separated the two germline ends. The CDR3 here is CASSGPRTDTYEQYF. The CDR3 DNA is TGTGCCAGCAGTGGCCCAAGGACGGACACCTACGAGCAGTACTTC.

This clonotype occurred a few times. The chain carries TRBV15 and TRBJ2-1; D is possibly TRBD2 (6 bases). CDR1 and CDR2 (germline): LNHNV, YYDKDF (reference sequence). V was cut by 1 base and J by 4 bases, with 11 bases left in between. The CDR3 contains 15 residues. The DNA for the CDR3 is TGTGCCACCAGCAGAGGAGCGGGCATATACAATGAGCAGTTCTTC. It specifies CATSRGAGIYNEQFF.

This clonotype was seen repeatedly, ten times or more. The chain uses TRBV28 and TRBJ1-2; D may be TRBD1 (5 bases). Germline CDR1 is MDHEN and CDR2 is SYDVKM. V lost 6 bases and J lost 1, with 15 bases in between. The CDR3 is 15 residues long. CDR3 amino acids: CASRRRDSYNYGYTF. CDR3 nucleotide sequence: TGTGCCAGCAGAAGACGGGACTCCTATAACTATGGCTACACCTTC.

In its sample, this clonotype was seen a few times. This chain connects TRBV11-3 to TRBJ2-3; D gene ambiguous. This CDR3 is 15 amino acids long. Germline CDR1 and CDR2: SGHNT and YENEEA. Trimming shortened V by 3 bases and J by 6 bases, and 16 bases separated the two germline ends. The CDR3 coding sequence is TGTGCCAGCAGCTTGAGTTGGGGAACGGTGGATACGCAGTATTTT. It specifies CASSLSWGTVDTQYF. Using reference TRBV11-3 and TRBJ2-3 for the parts outside the CDR3, the full variable domain is EAGVVQSPRYKIIEKKQPVAFWCNPISGHNTLYWYLQNLGQGPELLIRYENEEAVDDSQLPKDRFSAERLKGVDSTLKIQPAELGDSAVYLCASSLSWGTVDTQYFGPGTRLTVL.

This clonotype was observed at least ten times. The J gene is TRBJ2-1, the V gene TRBV7-2; 10 bases map to TRBD2. Unmatched junction bases numbered 3, after V lost 2 bases and J lost 5 bases. The CDR3 length is 15 residues. CDR1 and CDR2 (germline): SGHTA, FQGNSA. For the CDR3, the DNA is TGTGCCAGCAGCTTAAACAGCGGGAGGGACAATGAGCAGTTCTTC. Amino acid sequence: CASSLNSGRDNEQFF.

This clonotype was seen repeatedly, ten times or more. The gene calls are TRBV12-3 or TRBV12-4 and TRBJ1-4; D not certain. Trimming removed 8 bases at V and 8 bases at J, with 12 bases between. The length of the CDR3 is 12 residues. The CDR3 reads CASSLHTEKLFF. In DNA, the CDR3 is TGTGCCAGCTCTCTCCATACGGAAAAACTGTTTTTT.

V is TRBV6-1 and J is TRBJ1-6; D is unresolved. V was pared by 5 bases and J by 12 bases, with 20 bases between. This CDR3 has 15 residues. Germline-derived CDR1 and CDR2 are MNHNS and SASEGT. As DNA, the CDR3 is TGTGCCAGCAGTCGCCGCGTCAGTCAGTCAGGACCCCTCCACTTT. As protein: CASSRRVSQSGPLHF.

This clonotype was counted at least ten times. J is TRBJ2-3 and V is TRBV7-2; TRBD2 matches 14 bases. CDR1 and CDR2 (germline): SGHTA, FQGNSA. The CDR3 length is 17 residues. V dropped 3 bases and J dropped 3; count of bases not matched to a gene: 5. The CDR3 is CASSFGTSGSGTDTQYF. In DNA, the CDR3 is TGTGCCAGCAGCTTCGGGACTAGCGGGAGTGGGACAGATACGCAGTATTTT.

This clonotype has a count of ten or more. V gene TRBV29-1 combines with J gene TRBJ2-5; 9 nucleotides line up with TRBD2. V was clipped by 2 bases and J by 0 bases; unmatched bases: 1. The CDR3 runs 14 residues. The V gene's germline CDR1 is SQVTM and CDR2 ANQGSEA. CDR3 protein: CSVEIAGDQETQYF. The DNA for the CDR3 is TGCAGCGTTGAAATAGCGGGGGACCAAGAGACCCAGTACTTC.

The chain uses TRBV9 and TRBJ2-1; 8 bases are shared with TRBD2. Germline V gene sequence: CDR1 SGDLS, CDR2 YYNGEE. V lost 3 bases, J lost 5 bases, and 13 bases stayed unmatched. CDR3 size: 17 residues. The CDR3 region has the DNA TGTGCCAGCAGCGCTCAGGCCGGGACTAGGAACCACAATGAGCAGTTCTTC. Residues: CASSAQAGTRNHNEQFF.

This clonotype showed up many times. At one of its ends the junction is not consistent with the germline gene, which may arise from a read error. This chain links TRBV11-2 with TRBJ2-1; D uncertain. The germline V gene has CDR1 SGHAT and CDR2 FQNNGV. This CDR3 contains 13 residues. CDR3 nucleotides: TGTGCCAGCAGCTTAGGAGGCTACTATGAGCAGTTCTTC. Its translation is CASSLGGYYEQFF.

This clonotype was seen at least ten times. The chain carries TRBV11-3 and TRBJ2-1, with D perhaps TRBD2 (7 bases). CDR3 length: 15 residues. From germline, CDR1 is SGHNT and CDR2 YENEEA. V was pared by 4 bases and J by 9 bases, with 19 bases between. The CDR3 DNA reads as TGTGCCAGCAGCTCCGGCCAGGGGAGGGTTGGTGAGCAGTTCTTC. This sequence encodes CASSSGQGRVGEQFF.

V usage is TRBV30 and J usage is TRBJ2-7; D possibly corresponds to TRBD1 (5 bases). The CDR3 is 13 residues long. Trimming left V 2 bases short and J 2 bases short, with 10 bases between. Germline V CDR1 and CDR2: GTSNPN, SVGIG (reference sequence). CDR3 DNA sequence: TGTGCCTGGAGTCCCGGACACCCCTACGAGCAGTACTTC. This gives the protein CAWSPGHPYEQYF.

This clonotype was counted ten times or more. The chain joins TRBV7-8 to TRBJ2-7; no definite D call. Germline loops: CDR1 SGHVS, CDR2 FQNEAQ. This CDR3 region has 15 residues. With 1 base removed from V and 2 bases from J, the gap between germline ends came to 12 bases. The CDR3 protein is CASSLDAFSTYEQYF. CDR3 coding DNA: TGTGCCAGCAGCTTAGACGCCTTTAGCACCTACGAGCAGTACTTC.

This clonotype was found many times. The chain recombines TRBV2 with TRBJ1-3, with D tentatively TRBD1 (5 bases). Trimming removed 6 bases from V and 0 bases from J, with 15 bases in between. Germline CDR1 and CDR2: SNHLY and FYNNEI. This CDR3 is built from 16 residues. The CDR3 reads CASRDTTGLSGNTIYF. CDR3 DNA: TGTGCCAGCAGGGACACAACAGGACTCTCTGGAAACACCATATATTTT.

This clonotype was detected only a few times. The rearrangement joins TRBV20-1 to TRBJ1-2, with TRBD1 matching 7 bases. Trimming removed 3 bases from V and 4 bases from J; junction bases left unmatched: 8. Per the germline V gene, CDR1 is DFQATT and CDR2 is SNEGSKA (reference sequence). The CDR3 covers 14 residues. The CDR3 bases are TGCAGTGCTAGTAGAGGGGGACAGATCTATGGCTACACCTTC. Protein sequence: CSASRGGQIYGYTF.

This clonotype was found a few times. J is TRBJ2-5 and V is TRBV7-3; 13 nucleotides align to TRBD2. The V segment lost 5 bases and the J segment 5 bases; nucleotides outside the gene matches: 17. Germline CDR1 is SGHTA and CDR2 is FQGTGA. CDR3 length equals 19 residues. CDR3 residues: CASSPLGGGLAGDWETQYF. In nucleotides, the CDR3 is TGTGCCAGCAGCCCCCTCGGGGGTGGACTAGCGGGAGATTGGGAGACCCAGTACTTC.

The CDR3 sequence: CASSQEVPGELFF. CDR3 bases: TGCGCCAGCAGCCAAGAGGTGCCCGGGGAGCTGTTTTTT. The V and J genes are TRBV4-3 and TRBJ2-2; D gene unclear. This CDR3 contains 13 residues. The V gene lost 0 bases and the J gene lost 6 bases, with 5 bases spanning the gap. Per germline, CDR1 LGHNA and CDR2 YSLEER.